This T cell receptor beta chain was retrieved from a study of T cell changes during pregnancy in multiple sclerosis. Assay: immunoSEQ multiplex PCR; the TCRdb copy retains only in-frame clones and omits some. The sample has roughly 84,000 clones, around 93% seen once; the top ten hold around 1.4%. The CDR3 is 15 residues long. V shed 5 bases and J 0 bases; nucleotides not matched to a gene: 5. Germline CDR1 SGHVS, CDR2 FQNEAQ. The chain employs TRBV7-8 and TRBJ2-3; 7 nucleotides line up with TRBD1. The material was peripheral blood, obtained in the third trimester of pregnancy. The origin of this receptor is a female donor in good health, enrolled as a control in a pregnancy study. The DNA for the CDR3 is TGTGCCAGCAGCCCTCGACAGGGCAGCACAGATACGCAGTATTTT. This sequence encodes CASSPRQGSTDTQYF.